This T cell receptor (beta chain) was obtained from a study of CD8+ T cells in alopecia areata. Alopecia areata patients provided lesional scalp punch biopsies and peripheral blood, both collected for the study. Looked up from germline, CDR1 is MNHEY and CDR2 is SMNVEV (reference sequence). V lost 6 bases to trimming and J lost 6 bases; unmatched junction nucleotides: 11. The CDR3 consists of 15 residues. RNA was isolated and reverse transcribed to cDNA, the sequencing template. The method was immunoSEQ multiplex PCR; TCRdb's version includes in-frame clones alone and lacks a portion of them. The sample shows around 98,000 clones, roughly 42% of them seen only once. Study-wide results and caveats: Scalp samples also yield sequences of resident alphabeta T cells from normal skin. Scalp lesions, especially in alopecia totalis/universalis, had higher clonality than normal scalp.

There are a few counts of this clone. Its antigen is currently unknown. V gene TRBV27 combines with J gene TRBJ1-5; 7 bases align to TRBD1. The receptor comes from a human donor with alopecia areata. The sample taken for sequencing was CD4+ T cells sorted from blood. The CDR3 DNA sequence: TGTGCCAGCAGCGGAAGTGAAAGGGGGCGTCAGCCCCAGCATTTT. This codes for CASSGSERGRQPQHF.